The clone carrying this T cell receptor beta chain was seen a handful of times. The sample originates from a study of early T cells in non-severe SARS-CoV-2 infection. Unique molecular identifier tags were affixed to discrete cDNA molecules. TCRdb passed the 5' RACE reads through MiXCR, listing each CDR3 protein once. The sample gives about 45,000 distinct CDR3 sequences, less than 15% of which show up once; around 15% is in the top ten. Trimming took 5 bases from V and 3 from J, leaving 24 bases between them. CDR1 and CDR2 from the germline V gene are PRHDT and FYEKMQ (reference sequence). The CDR3 spans 18 residues.

The gene calls are TRBV13 and TRBJ2-3; D is possibly TRBD1 or TRBD2 (6 bases each). Sequenced: whole blood. The TCR sequence derives from an adult who was a healthcare worker with PCR-confirmed SARS-CoV-2 infection or an uninfected control (not recorded which). CDR3 in amino acids: CASSGGRRLGSGTDTQYF. The DNA for the CDR3 is TGTGCCAGCAGCGGGGGCCGACGACTAGGGAGTGGTACAGATACGCAGTATTTT.